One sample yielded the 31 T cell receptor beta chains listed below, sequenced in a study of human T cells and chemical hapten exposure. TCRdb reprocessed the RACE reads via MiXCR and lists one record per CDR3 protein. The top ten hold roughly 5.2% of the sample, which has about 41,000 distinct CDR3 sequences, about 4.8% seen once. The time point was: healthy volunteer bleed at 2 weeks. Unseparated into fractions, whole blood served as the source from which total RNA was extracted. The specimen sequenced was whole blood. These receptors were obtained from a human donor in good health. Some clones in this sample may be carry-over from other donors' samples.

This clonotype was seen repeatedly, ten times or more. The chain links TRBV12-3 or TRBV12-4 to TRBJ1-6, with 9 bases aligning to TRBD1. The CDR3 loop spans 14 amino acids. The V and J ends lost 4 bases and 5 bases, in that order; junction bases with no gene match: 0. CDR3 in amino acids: CASSWTGDNSPLHF. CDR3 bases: TGTGCCAGCAGTTGGACAGGGGATAATTCACCCCTCCACTTT.

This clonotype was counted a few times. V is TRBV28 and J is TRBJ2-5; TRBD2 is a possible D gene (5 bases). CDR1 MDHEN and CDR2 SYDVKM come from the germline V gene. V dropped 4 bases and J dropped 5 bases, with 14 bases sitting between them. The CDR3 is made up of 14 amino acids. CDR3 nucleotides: TGTGCCAGCAGTTCCACGGACTCGGGCGAGACCCAGTACTTC. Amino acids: CASSSTDSGETQYF. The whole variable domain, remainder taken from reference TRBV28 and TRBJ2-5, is DVKVTQSSRYLVKRTGEKVFLECVQDMDHENMFWYRQDPGLGLRLIYFSYDVKMKEKGDIPEGYSVSREKKERFSLILESASTNQTSMYLCASSSTDSGETQYFGPGTRLLVL.

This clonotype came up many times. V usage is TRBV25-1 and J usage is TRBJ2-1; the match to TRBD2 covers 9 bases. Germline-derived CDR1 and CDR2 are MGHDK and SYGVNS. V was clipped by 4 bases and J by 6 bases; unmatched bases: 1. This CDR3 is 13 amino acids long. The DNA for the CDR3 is TGTGCCAGCAGTGGACTAGCGGCCAATGAGCAGTTCTTC. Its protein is CASSGLAANEQFF.

The CDR3: CSADRGNEQFF. The CDR3 coding sequence is TGCAGCGCCGACAGGGGGAATGAGCAGTTCTTC. This chain links TRBV29-1 with TRBJ2-1, with 9 bases lining up with TRBD1. The germline gives CDR1 SQVTM, CDR2 ANQGSEA. This CDR3 has 11 amino acids. V was pared by 7 bases and J by 7 bases, with 2 bases of the junction left unmatched.

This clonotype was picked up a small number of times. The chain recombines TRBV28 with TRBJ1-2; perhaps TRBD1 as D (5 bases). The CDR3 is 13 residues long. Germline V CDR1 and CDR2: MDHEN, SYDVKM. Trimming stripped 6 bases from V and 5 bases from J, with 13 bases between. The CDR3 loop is CASSSGTDYGYTF. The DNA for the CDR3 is TGTGCCAGCAGCTCCGGGACGGATTATGGCTACACCTTC.

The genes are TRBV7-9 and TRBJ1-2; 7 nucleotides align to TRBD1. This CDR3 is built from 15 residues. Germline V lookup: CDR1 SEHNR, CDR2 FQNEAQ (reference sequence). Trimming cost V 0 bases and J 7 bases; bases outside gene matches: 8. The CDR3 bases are TGTGCCAGCAGCTTAGCTTCGACAGGGAATGGTGGCTACACCTTC. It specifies CASSLASTGNGGYTF.

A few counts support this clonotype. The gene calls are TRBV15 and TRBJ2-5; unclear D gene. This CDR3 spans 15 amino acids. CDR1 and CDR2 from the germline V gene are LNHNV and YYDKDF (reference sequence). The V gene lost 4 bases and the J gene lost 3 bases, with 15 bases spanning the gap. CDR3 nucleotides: TGTGCCACCAGCACGGACCCTAGTATCGAAGAGACCCAGTACTTC. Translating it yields CATSTDPSIEETQYF.

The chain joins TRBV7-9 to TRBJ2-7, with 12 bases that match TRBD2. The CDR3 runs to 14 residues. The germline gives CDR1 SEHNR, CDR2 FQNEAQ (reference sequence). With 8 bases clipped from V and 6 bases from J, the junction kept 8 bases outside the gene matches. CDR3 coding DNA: TGTGCCAGCGGTTATCTAGCGGGAGGGGGCGAGCAGTACTTC. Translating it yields CASGYLAGGGEQYF. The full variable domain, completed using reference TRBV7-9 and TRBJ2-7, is DTGVSQNPRHKITKRGQNVTFRCDPISEHNRLYWYRQTLGQGPEFLTYFQNEAQLEKSRLLSDRFSAERPKGSFSTLEIQRTEQGDSAMYLCASGYLAGGGEQYFGPGTRLTVT.

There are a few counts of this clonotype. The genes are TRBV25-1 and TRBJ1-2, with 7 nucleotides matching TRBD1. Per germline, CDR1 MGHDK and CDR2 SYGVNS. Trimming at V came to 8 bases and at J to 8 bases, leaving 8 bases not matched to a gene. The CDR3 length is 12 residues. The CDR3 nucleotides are TGTGCCAGCCAGGGGGACAAAAAAGGCTACACCTTC. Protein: CASQGDKKGYTF.

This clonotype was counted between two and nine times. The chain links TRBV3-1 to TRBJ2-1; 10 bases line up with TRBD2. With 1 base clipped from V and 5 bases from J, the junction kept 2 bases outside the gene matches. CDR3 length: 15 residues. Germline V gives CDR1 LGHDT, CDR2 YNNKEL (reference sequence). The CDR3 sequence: CASSQAGLANNEQFF. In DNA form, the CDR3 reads TGTGCCAGCAGCCAAGCGGGACTAGCGAACAATGAGCAGTTCTTC.

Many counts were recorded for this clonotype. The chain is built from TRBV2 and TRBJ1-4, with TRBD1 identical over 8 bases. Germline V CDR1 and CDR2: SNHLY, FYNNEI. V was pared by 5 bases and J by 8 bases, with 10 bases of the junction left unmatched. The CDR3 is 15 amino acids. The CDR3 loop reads CASSRVTGVNEKLFF. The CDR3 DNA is TGTGCCAGCAGTAGGGTGACAGGGGTAAACGAAAAACTGTTTTTT. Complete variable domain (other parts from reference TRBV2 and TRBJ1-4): EPEVTQTPSHQVTQMGQEVILRCVPISNHLYFYWYRQILGQKVEFLVSFYNNEISEKSEIFDDQFSVERPDGSNFTLKIRSTKLEDSAMYFCASSRVTGVNEKLFFGSGTQLSVL.

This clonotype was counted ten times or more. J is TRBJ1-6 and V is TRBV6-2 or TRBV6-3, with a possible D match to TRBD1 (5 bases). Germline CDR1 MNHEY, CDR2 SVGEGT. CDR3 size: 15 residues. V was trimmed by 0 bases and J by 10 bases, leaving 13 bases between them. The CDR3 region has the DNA TGTGCCAGCAGTTACTCCTGGCAGGGAGGGTCACCCCTCCACTTT. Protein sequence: CASSYSWQGGSPLHF.

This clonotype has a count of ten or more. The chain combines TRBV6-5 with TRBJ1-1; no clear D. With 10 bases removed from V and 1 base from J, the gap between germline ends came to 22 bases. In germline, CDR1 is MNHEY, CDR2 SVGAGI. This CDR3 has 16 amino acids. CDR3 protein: CATYKRSLPPNTEAFF. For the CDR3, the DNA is TGTGCCACCTACAAACGGAGCCTCCCCCCGAACACTGAAGCTTTCTTT.

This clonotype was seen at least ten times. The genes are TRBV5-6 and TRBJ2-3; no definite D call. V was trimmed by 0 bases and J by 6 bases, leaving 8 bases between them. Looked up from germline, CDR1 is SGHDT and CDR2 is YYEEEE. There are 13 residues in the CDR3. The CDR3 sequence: CASSLGADDTQYF. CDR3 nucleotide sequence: TGTGCCAGCAGCTTGGGGGCCGATGATACGCAGTATTTT.

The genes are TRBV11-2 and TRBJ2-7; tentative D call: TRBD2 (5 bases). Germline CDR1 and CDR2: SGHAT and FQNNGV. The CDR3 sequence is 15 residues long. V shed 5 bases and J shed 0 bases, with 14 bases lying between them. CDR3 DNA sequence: TGTGCCAGCAGCCCACTAGGCGGGTTCTCCTACGAGCAGTACTTC. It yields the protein CASSPLGGFSYEQYF.

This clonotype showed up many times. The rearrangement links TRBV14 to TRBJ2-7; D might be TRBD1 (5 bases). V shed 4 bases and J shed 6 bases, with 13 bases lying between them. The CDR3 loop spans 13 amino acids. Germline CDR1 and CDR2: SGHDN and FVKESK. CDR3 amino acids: CASSLDVRGEQYF. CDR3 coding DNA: TGTGCCAGCAGCCTAGACGTAAGGGGCGAGCAGTACTTC.

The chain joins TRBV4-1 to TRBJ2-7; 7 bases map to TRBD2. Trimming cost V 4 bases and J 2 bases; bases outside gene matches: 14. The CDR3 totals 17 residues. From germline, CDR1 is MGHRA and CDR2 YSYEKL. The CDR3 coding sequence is TGCGCCAGCAGCCGCATTGCTAGCGGTGAAGGACCCTACGAGCAGTACTTC. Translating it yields CASSRIASGEGPYEQYF.

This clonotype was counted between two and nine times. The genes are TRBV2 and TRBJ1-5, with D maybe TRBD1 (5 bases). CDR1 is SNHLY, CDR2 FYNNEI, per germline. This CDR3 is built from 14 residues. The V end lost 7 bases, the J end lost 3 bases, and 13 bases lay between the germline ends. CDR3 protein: CASTEEGNNQPQHF. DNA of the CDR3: TGTGCCAGCACCGAAGAGGGGAACAATCAGCCCCAGCATTTT.

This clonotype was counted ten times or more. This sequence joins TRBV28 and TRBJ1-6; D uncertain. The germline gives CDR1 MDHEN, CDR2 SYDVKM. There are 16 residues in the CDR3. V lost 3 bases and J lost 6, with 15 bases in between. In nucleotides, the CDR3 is TGTGCCAGCAGTTTTAACCCGGGAGGCTTTAATTCACCCCTCCACTTT. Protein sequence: CASSFNPGGFNSPLHF. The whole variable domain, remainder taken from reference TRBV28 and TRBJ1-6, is DVKVTQSSRYLVKRTGEKVFLECVQDMDHENMFWYRQDPGLGLRLIYFSYDVKMKEKGDIPEGYSVSREKKERFSLILESASTNQTSMYLCASSFNPGGFNSPLHFGNGTRLTVT.

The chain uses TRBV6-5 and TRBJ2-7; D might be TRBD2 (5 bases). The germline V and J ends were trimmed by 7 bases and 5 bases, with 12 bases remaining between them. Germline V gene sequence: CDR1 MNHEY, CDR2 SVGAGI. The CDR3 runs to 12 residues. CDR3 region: CASTSPGDEQYF. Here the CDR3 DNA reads TGTGCCAGCACTTCCCCCGGGGACGAGCAGTACTTC.

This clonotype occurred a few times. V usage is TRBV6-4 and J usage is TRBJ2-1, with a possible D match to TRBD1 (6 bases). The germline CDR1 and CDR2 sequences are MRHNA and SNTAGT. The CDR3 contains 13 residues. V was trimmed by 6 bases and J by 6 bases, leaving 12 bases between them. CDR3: CASRGAGANEQFF. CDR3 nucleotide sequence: TGTGCCAGCAGGGGGGCAGGGGCCAATGAGCAGTTCTTC.

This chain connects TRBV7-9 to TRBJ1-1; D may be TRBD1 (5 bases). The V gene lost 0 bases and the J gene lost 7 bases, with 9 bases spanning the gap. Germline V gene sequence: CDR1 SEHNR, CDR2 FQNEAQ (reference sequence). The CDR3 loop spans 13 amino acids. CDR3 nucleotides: TGTGCCAGCAGCTTAGCAGCGGGGGTTGAAGCTTTCTTT. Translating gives CASSLAAGVEAFF.

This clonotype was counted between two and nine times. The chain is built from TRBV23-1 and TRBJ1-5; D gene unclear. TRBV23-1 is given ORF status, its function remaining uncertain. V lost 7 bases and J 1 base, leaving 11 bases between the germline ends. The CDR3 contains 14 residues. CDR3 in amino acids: CASKKDLSNQPQHF. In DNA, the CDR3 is TGCGCCAGCAAAAAGGACTTGAGCAATCAGCCCCAGCATTTT.

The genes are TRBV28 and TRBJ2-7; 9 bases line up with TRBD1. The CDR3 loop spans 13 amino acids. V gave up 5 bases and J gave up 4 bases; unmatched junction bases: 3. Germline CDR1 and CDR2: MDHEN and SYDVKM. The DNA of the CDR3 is TGTGCCAGCAGTGGAGGACAGGGGTACGAGCAGTACTTC. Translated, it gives CASSGGQGYEQYF. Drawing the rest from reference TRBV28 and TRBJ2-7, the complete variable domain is DVKVTQSSRYLVKRTGEKVFLECVQDMDHENMFWYRQDPGLGLRLIYFSYDVKMKEKGDIPEGYSVSREKKERFSLILESASTNQTSMYLCASSGGQGYEQYFGPGTRLTVT.

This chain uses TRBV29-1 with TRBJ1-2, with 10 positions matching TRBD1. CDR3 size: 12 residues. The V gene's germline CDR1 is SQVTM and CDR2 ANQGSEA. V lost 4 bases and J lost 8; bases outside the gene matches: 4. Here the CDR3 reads CSVAGTGDGYTF. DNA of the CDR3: TGCAGCGTTGCTGGGACAGGGGACGGCTACACCTTC.

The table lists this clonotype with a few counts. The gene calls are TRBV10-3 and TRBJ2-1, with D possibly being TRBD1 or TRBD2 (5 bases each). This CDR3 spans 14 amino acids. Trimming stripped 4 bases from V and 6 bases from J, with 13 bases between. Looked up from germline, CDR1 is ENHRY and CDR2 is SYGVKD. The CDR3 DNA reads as TGTGCCATCAGTGCGGGGCAAACCTTCAATGAGCAGTTCTTC. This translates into CAISAGQTFNEQFF.

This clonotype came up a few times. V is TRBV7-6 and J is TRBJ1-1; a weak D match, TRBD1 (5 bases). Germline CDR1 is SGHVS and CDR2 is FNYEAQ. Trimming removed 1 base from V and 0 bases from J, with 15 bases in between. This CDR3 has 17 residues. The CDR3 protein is CASSLVAGRYMNTEAFF. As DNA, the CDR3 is TGTGCCAGCAGCTTAGTAGCGGGACGCTACATGAACACTGAAGCTTTCTTT.

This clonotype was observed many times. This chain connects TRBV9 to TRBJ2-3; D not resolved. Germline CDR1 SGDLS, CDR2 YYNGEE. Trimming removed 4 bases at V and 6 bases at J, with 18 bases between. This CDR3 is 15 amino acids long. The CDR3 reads CASSFSQREGDTQYF. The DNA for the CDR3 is TGTGCCAGCAGCTTCTCACAACGTGAAGGGGATACGCAGTATTTT.

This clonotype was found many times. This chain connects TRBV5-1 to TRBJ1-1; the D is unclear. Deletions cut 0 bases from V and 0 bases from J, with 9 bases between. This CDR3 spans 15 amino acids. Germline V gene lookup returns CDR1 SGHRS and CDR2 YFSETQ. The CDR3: CASSLEGFMNTEAFF. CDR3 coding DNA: TGCGCCAGCAGCTTGGAGGGATTCATGAACACTGAAGCTTTCTTT.

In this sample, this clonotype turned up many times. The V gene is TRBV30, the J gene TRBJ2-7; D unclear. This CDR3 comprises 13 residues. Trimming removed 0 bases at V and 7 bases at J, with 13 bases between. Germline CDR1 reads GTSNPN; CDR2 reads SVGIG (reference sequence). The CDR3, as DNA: TGTGCCTGGAGTGTACAAGGACCCTCGGAGCAGTACTTC. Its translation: CAWSVQGPSEQYF.

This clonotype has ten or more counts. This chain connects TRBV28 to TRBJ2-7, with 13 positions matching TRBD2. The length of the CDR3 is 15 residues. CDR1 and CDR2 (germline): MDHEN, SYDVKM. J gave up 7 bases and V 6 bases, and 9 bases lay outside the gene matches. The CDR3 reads CASRVGLAGVGEQYF. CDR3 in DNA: TGTGCCAGCAGGGTTGGACTAGCGGGAGTGGGGGAGCAGTACTTC.